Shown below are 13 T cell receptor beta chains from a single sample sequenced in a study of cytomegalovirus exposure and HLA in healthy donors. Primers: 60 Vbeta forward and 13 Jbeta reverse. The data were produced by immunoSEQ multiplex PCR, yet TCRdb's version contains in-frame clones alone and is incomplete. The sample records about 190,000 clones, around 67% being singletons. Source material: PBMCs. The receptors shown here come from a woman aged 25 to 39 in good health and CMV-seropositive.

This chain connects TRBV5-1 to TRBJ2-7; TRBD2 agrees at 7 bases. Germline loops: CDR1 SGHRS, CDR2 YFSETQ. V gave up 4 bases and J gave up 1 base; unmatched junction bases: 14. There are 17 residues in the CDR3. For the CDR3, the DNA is TGCGCCAGCAGCAATACGGCAGGGCGGGGGATTTCCTACGAGCAGTACTTC. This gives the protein CASSNTAGRGISYEQYF. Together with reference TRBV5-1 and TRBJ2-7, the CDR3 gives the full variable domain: KAGVTQTPRYLIKTRGQQVTLSCSPISGHRSVSWYQQTPGQGLQFLFEYFSETQRNKGNFPGRFSGRQFSNSRSEMNVSTLELGDSALYLCASSNTAGRGISYEQYFGPGTRLTVT.

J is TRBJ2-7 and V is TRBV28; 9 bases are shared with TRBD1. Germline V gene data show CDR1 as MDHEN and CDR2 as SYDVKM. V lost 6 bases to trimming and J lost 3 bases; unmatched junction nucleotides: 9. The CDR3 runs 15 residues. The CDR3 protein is CASSLLTGGSYEQYF. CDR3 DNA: TGTGCCAGCAGCCTCCTTACAGGGGGCAGCTACGAGCAGTACTTC.

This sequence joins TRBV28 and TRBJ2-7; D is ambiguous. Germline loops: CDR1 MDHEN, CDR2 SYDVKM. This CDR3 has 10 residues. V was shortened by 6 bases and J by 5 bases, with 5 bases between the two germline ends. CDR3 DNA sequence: TGTGCCAGCAGCTTTAACGAGCAGTACTTC. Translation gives CASSFNEQYF.

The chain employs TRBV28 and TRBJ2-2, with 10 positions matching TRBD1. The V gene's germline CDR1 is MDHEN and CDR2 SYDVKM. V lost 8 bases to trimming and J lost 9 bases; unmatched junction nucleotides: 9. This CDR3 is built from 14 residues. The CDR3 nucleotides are TGTGCCAGCTGCGGGACAGGGGAAATGTGGGAGCTGTTTTTT. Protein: CASCGTGEMWELFF.

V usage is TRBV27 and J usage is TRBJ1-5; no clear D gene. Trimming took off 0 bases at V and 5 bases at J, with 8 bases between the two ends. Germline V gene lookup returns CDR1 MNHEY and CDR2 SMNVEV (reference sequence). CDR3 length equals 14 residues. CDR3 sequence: CASSLSGGDQPQHF. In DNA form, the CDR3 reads TGTGCCAGCAGTTTATCGGGTGGAGATCAGCCCCAGCATTTT.

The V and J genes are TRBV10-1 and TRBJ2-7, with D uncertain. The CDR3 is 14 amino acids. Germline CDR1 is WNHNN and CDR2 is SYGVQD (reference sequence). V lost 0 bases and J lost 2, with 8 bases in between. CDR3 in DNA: TGCGCCAGCAGTGAGTCGAGCTTCCCCTACGAGCAGTACTTC. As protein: CASSESSFPYEQYF.

The CDR3: CASSPWTGSSYEQYF. The DNA of the CDR3 is TGTGCCAGCAGTCCCTGGACAGGGAGCTCCTACGAGCAGTACTTC. The J gene is TRBJ2-7, the V gene TRBV28, with 8 bases identical to TRBD1. The germline V gene has CDR1 MDHEN and CDR2 SYDVKM. Losses at the gene ends were 5 bases for V and 0 bases for J; bases not matched to a gene: 6. This CDR3 contains 15 residues.

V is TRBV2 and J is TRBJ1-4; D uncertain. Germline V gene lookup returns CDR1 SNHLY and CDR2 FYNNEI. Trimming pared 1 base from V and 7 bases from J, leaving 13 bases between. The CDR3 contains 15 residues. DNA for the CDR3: TGTGCCAGCAGTGAAGATGGACTTAGGGCTGAAAAACTGTTTTTT. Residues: CASSEDGLRAEKLFF.

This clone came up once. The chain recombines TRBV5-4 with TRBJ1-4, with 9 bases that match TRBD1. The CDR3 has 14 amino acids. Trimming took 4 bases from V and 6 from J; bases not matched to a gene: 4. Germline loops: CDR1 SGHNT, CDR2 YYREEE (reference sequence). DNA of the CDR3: TGTGCCAGCAGCGGGGGACAGGGTGATGAAAAACTGTTTTTT. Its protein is CASSGGQGDEKLFF.

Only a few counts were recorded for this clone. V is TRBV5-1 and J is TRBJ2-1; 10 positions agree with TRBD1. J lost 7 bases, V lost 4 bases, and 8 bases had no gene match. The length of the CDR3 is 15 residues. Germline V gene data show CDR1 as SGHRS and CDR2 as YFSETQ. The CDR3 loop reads CASSPVGQGSNEQFF. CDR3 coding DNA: TGCGCCAGCAGCCCTGTGGGACAGGGGAGTAATGAGCAGTTCTTC. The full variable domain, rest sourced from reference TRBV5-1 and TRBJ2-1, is KAGVTQTPRYLIKTRGQQVTLSCSPISGHRSVSWYQQTPGQGLQFLFEYFSETQRNKGNFPGRFSGRQFSNSRSEMNVSTLELGDSALYLCASSPVGQGSNEQFFGPGTRLTVL.

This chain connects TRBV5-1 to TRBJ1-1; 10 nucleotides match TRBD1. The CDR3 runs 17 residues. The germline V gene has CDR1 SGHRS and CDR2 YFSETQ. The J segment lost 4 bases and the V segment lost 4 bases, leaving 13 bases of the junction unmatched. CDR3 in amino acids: CASSVWKDRGTTTEAFF. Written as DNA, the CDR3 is TGCGCCAGCAGCGTGTGGAAGGACAGGGGGACGACCACTGAAGCTTTCTTT. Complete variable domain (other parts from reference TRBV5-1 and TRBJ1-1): KAGVTQTPRYLIKTRGQQVTLSCSPISGHRSVSWYQQTPGQGLQFLFEYFSETQRNKGNFPGRFSGRQFSNSRSEMNVSTLELGDSALYLCASSVWKDRGTTTEAFFGQGTRLTVV.

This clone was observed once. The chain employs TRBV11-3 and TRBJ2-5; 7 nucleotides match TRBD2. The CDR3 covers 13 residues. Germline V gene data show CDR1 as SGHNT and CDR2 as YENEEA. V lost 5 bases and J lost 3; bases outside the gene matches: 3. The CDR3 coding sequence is TGTGCCAGCAGCATAAGCGGGGAAGAGACCCAGTACTTC. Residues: CASSISGEETQYF. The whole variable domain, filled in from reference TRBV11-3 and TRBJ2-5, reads EAGVVQSPRYKIIEKKQPVAFWCNPISGHNTLYWYLQNLGQGPELLIRYENEEAVDDSQLPKDRFSAERLKGVDSTLKIQPAELGDSAVYLCASSISGEETQYFGPGTRLLVL.

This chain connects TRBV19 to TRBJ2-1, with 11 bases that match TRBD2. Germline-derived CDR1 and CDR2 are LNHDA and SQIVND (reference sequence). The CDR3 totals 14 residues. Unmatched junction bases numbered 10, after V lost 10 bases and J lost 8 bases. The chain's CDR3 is CAIGSASGRHEQFF. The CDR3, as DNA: TGTGCCATAGGATCTGCTAGCGGGAGGCATGAGCAGTTCTTC.